This passage covers 20 T cell receptor beta chains from one sample sequenced in a study of follicular helper T cells after annual influenza vaccination. The time point was: 2014-2015 season, pre-vaccination. Sequenced by immunoSEQ multiplex PCR; TCRdb stores in-frame clones only, minus some. The sample shows about 8,300 clones, roughly four fifths of them seen only once. Here the sequenced sample was CXCR5+ CD38- circulating T follicular helper cells from blood, taken on the day of influenza vaccination. As for subset: circulating Tfh, non-naive CD4+CXCR5+PD-1+ (ICOS+CD38+ or ICOS-CD38-). These receptor sequences come from an adult who received the influenza vaccine.

J is TRBJ2-3 and V is TRBV10-2; D is perhaps TRBD1 or TRBD2 (6 bases each). The CDR3 length is 19 residues. Germline CDR1 WSHSY, CDR2 SAAADI. V gave up 2 bases and J gave up 1 base, with 22 bases separating them. In DNA, the CDR3 is TGCGCCAGCAGTGAGCCGATCGGAGGAATTAGGGGGGGCACAGATACGCAGTATTTT. It encodes CASSEPIGGIRGGTDTQYF.

This clone was counted a few times. The chain joins TRBV6-1 to TRBJ2-7, with a possible D match to TRBD1 (5 bases). Trimming removed 4 bases from V and 3 bases from J, with 7 bases in between. CDR3 length equals 12 residues. The germline V gene encodes CDR1 MNHNS and CDR2 SASEGT. The CDR3 spells CASSAQGYEQYF. The CDR3 DNA is TGTGCCAGCAGTGCTCAGGGCTACGAGCAGTACTTC.

The gene calls are TRBV5-6 and TRBJ2-1, with 8 bases aligning to TRBD1. With 4 bases clipped from V and 6 bases from J, the junction kept 9 bases outside the gene matches. Germline lookup yields CDR1 SGHDT and CDR2 YYEEEE. The CDR3 totals 15 residues. The DNA of the CDR3 is TGTGCCAGCAGCAAGTGGACAGGGTACGGCAATGAGCAGTTCTTC. The encoded protein is CASSKWTGYGNEQFF.

The J gene is TRBJ1-4, the V gene TRBV11-2; 8 bases are a match to TRBD1. This CDR3 is 16 amino acids long. CDR1 is SGHAT and CDR2 is FQNNGV in the germline V gene. The J segment lost 7 bases and the V segment lost 0 bases, leaving 7 bases of the junction unmatched. The CDR3 DNA reads as TGTGCCAGCAGCTTAGATAGGACAGGGTTGGGTGAAAAACTGTTTTTT. Protein: CASSLDRTGLGEKLFF.

The chain links TRBV5-6 to TRBJ1-1; D is undetermined. The V and J ends lost 2 bases and 4 bases respectively, with 15 bases between them. The CDR3 runs to 15 residues. Germline CDR1 is SGHDT and CDR2 is YYEEEE. The CDR3 DNA sequence: TGTGCCAGCAGCTTAATCCCTTCGGATCTCACTGAAGCTTTCTTT. Encoded protein: CASSLIPSDLTEAFF.

V gene TRBV15 combines with J gene TRBJ2-6, with D unclear. Germline V gene data show CDR1 as LNHNV and CDR2 as YYDKDF (reference sequence). The CDR3 has 15 amino acids. V lost 4 bases, J lost 4 bases, and 11 bases lay in between. The DNA for the CDR3 is TGTGCCACCAGCACAGCCTTGGCGGGGGCCAACGTCCTGACTTTC. Its protein is CATSTALAGANVLTF.

The CDR3 sequence is CASSDVWEQYF. CDR3 sequence (DNA): TGTGCCAGCAGTGACGTTTGGGAGCAGTACTTC. The chain uses TRBV2 and TRBJ2-7; D call uncertain. Germline-derived CDR1 and CDR2 are SNHLY and FYNNEI. The CDR3 has 11 residues. Trimming cost V 3 bases and J 7 bases, with 7 bases left between them. The whole variable domain, filled in from reference TRBV2 and TRBJ2-7, reads EPEVTQTPSHQVTQMGQEVILRCVPISNHLYFYWYRQILGQKVEFLVSFYNNEISEKSEIFDDQFSVERPDGSNFTLKIRSTKLEDSAMYFCASSDVWEQYFGPGTRLTVT.

This chain connects TRBV20-1 to TRBJ2-1, with D perhaps TRBD2 (7 bases). Germline assignment: CDR1 DFQATT and CDR2 SNEGSKA (reference sequence). The V and J ends lost 5 bases and 9 bases respectively, with 11 bases between them. The CDR3 covers 11 residues. The CDR3: CSAWGGLEQFF. In DNA form, the CDR3 reads TGCAGTGCTTGGGGGGGGCTTGAGCAGTTCTTC.

This chain uses TRBV5-6 with TRBJ1-1; maybe TRBD1 (6 bases). This CDR3 spans 15 amino acids. The V end was cut by 0 bases, the J end by 7 bases, with 16 bases between. Germline CDR1 and CDR2: SGHDT and YYEEEE. The CDR3 DNA reads as TGTGCCAGCAGCTTGGTTTTCACAGGGTCAAGTGAAGCTTTCTTT. The encoded protein is CASSLVFTGSSEAFF.

The genes are TRBV6-6 and TRBJ1-1; the D is unclear. This CDR3 region has 13 residues. Between the trimmed V and J ends, which lost 3 bases and 5 bases, there was a span of 10 bases. CDR1 MNHNY and CDR2 SVGAGI come from the germline V gene (reference sequence). The CDR3 DNA sequence: TGTGCCAGCAGTTATCTCCGGGAAACTGAAGCTTTCTTT. It is translated as CASSYLRETEAFF.

The rearrangement joins TRBV15 to TRBJ2-3, with TRBD2 identical over 10 bases. The CDR3 length is 16 residues. CDR1 is LNHNV and CDR2 is YYDKDF in the germline V gene (reference sequence). V gave up 0 bases and J gave up 4 bases; unmatched junction bases: 4. The CDR3 loop reads CATSRDTAGGADTQYF. The CDR3 DNA is TGTGCCACCAGCAGAGATACAGCGGGGGGGGCAGATACGCAGTATTTT.

This clone has just one count. The gene calls are TRBV19 and TRBJ1-1; D remains ambiguous. The CDR3 has 14 amino acids. Trimming removed 5 bases at V and 3 bases at J, with 13 bases between. The V gene's germline CDR1 is LNHDA and CDR2 SQIVND (reference sequence). The CDR3: CASSPAGFYTEAFF. For the CDR3, the DNA is TGTGCCAGTAGTCCGGCGGGGTTCTACACTGAAGCTTTCTTT. Filled out from reference TRBV19 and TRBJ1-1, the complete variable domain reads DGGITQSPKYLFRKEGQNVTLSCEQNLNHDAMYWYRQDPGQGLRLIYYSQIVNDFQKGDIAEGYSVSREKKESFPLTVTSAQKNPTAFYLCASSPAGFYTEAFFGQGTRLTVV.

The CDR3 is CASHITGTATGTQYF. The CDR3 nucleotides read TGCGCCAGTCACATAACCGGGACAGCGACGGGGACCCAGTACTTC. V usage is TRBV10-1 and J usage is TRBJ2-5, with TRBD1 matching over 7 bases. With 9 bases clipped from V and 7 bases from J, the junction kept 17 bases outside the gene matches. The CDR3 is 15 amino acids. Germline lookup yields CDR1 WNHNN and CDR2 SYGVQD (reference sequence).

In its sample, this clone was seen once. V usage is TRBV4-3 and J usage is TRBJ2-5; no clear D gene. The germline V and J ends were trimmed by 0 bases and 1 base, with 9 bases remaining between them. The CDR3 sequence is 15 residues long. In germline, CDR1 is LGHNA, CDR2 YSLEER. CDR3 sequence: CASSQDEKLQETQYF. In nucleotides, the CDR3 is TGCGCCAGCAGCCAAGATGAGAAGCTCCAAGAGACCCAGTACTTC.

This chain links TRBV2 with TRBJ2-7; the D is unclear. V was trimmed by 3 bases and J by 3 bases, leaving 15 bases between them. The CDR3 covers 15 residues. Germline-derived CDR1 and CDR2 are SNHLY and FYNNEI. CDR3 loop: CASSDAGNPSYEQYF. The CDR3 nucleotides are TGTGCCAGCAGTGACGCCGGTAATCCAAGCTACGAGCAGTACTTC.

The chain recombines TRBV5-4 with TRBJ2-1; 8 bases are a match to TRBD1. Germline trimming cut 3 bases from V and 6 bases from J; bases unmatched to any gene: 8. The germline V gene encodes CDR1 SGHNT and CDR2 YYREEE (reference sequence). This CDR3 is 15 amino acids long. The CDR3 sequence: CASSSRTGRRNEQFF. The CDR3 nucleotides read TGTGCCAGCAGCTCCCGGACAGGGCGGCGCAATGAGCAGTTCTTC. Combining the CDR3 with reference TRBV5-4 and TRBJ2-1 gives the whole variable domain ETGVTQSPTHLIKTRGQQVTLRCSSQSGHNTVSWYQQALGQGPQFIFQYYREEENGRGNFPPRFSGLQFPNYSSELNVNALELDDSALYLCASSSRTGRRNEQFFGPGTRLTVL.

The V gene is TRBV5-1, the J gene TRBJ1-2; tentatively, D is TRBD1 (5 bases). Looked up from germline, CDR1 is SGHRS and CDR2 is YFSETQ. V was pared by 0 bases and J by 7 bases, with 13 bases between. The CDR3 extends over 14 amino acids. The chain's CDR3 is CASSLAGEGAGYTF. Here the CDR3 DNA reads TGCGCCAGCAGCTTGGCCGGGGAAGGGGCTGGCTACACCTTC.

The V gene is TRBV4-3, the J gene TRBJ1-2; D might be TRBD1 (5 bases). CDR3 length equals 15 residues. V gave up 4 bases and J gave up 4 bases, with 16 bases separating them. The germline gives CDR1 LGHNA, CDR2 YSLEER. The CDR3: CASSLQTGPPYGYTF. The CDR3 DNA reads as TGCGCCAGCAGCCTACAAACAGGTCCACCCTATGGCTACACCTTC.

The gene calls are TRBV21-1 and TRBJ1-6. TRBV21-1 is given as a pseudogene. This CDR3 contains 17 residues. The CDR3 sequence is CASSKARLPGDNSPLHF. DNA of the CDR3: TGTGCCAGCAGCAAAGCTCGGCTCCCTGGGGATAATTCACCCCTCCACTTT.

This sequence joins TRBV30 and TRBJ2-7, with no clear D. The CDR3 sequence is 11 residues long. Trimming pared 0 bases from V and 3 bases from J, leaving 3 bases between. Germline V gene lookup returns CDR1 GTSNPN and CDR2 SVGIG (reference sequence). CDR3 DNA sequence: TGTGCCTGGAGTGTTCGCTACGAGCAGTACTTC. It specifies CAWSVRYEQYF. The full variable domain, its missing parts supplied by reference TRBV30 and TRBJ2-7, is SQTIHQWPATLVQPVGSPLSLECTVEGTSNPNLYWYRQAAGRGLQLLFYSVGIGQISSEVPQNLSASRPQDRQFILSSKKLLLSDSGFYLCAWSVRYEQYFGPGTRLTVT.